A selection of T cell receptor beta chains follows, all from one sample in a study of control samples from healthy donors and cancer patients. Assay: immunoSEQ multiplex PCR; the TCRdb copy retains only in-frame clones and omits some. Of 80,000 to 100,000 clones listed, about 90% are singletons. The sequenced material came from blood. These receptors came from a man aged 25 to 40 in good health. CDR3s include the opening cysteine and the closing phenylalanine or tryptophan. A D gene is named only where the DNA matches it firmly.

v_call,j_call,d_call,cdr3_aa,cdr3_nt
TRBV28,TRBJ1-5,TRBD1,CARSLLGPGQGCQPQHF,TGTGCCAGGAGTCTACTAGGGCCGGGACAGGGATGTCAGCCCCAGCATTTT
TRBV28,TRBJ1-5,TRBD1,CASSSPQGNQPQHF,TGTGCCAGCAGTTCCCCACAGGGGAATCAGCCCCAGCATTTT
TRBV18,TRBJ2-2,TRBD2,CASSPQLAGVSPTGELFF,TGTGCCAGCTCACCCCAACTAGCGGGAGTTTCCCCGACCGGGGAGCTGTTTTTT
TRBV7-3,TRBJ2-7,TRBD2,CASSLSAGEAYEQYF,TGTGCCAGCAGCTTATCAGCGGGAGAAGCCTACGAGCAGTACTTC
TRBV23-1,TRBJ1-1,.,CASSQSTAGQVRLSNTEAFF,TGCGCCAGCAGTCAATCGACAGCGGGACAAGTCCGGCTGTCGAACACTGAAGCTTTCTTT
TRBV27,TRBJ2-1,.,CASSFRRTFPYNEQFF,TGTGCCAGCAGTTTTCGGAGAACGTTCCCCTACAATGAGCAGTTCTTC
TRBV27,TRBJ2-5,.,CASSWAAQETQYF,TGTGCCAGCAGTTGGGCAGCACAAGAGACCCAGTACTTC
TRBV15,TRBJ1-2,TRBD1,CATSRTRTGGNGYTF,TGTGCCACCAGCAGAACAAGGACAGGGGGAAATGGCTACACCTTC
TRBV5-1,TRBJ1-2,.,CASSGQNYGYTF,TGCGCCAGCAGCGGACAGAACTATGGCTACACCTTC
TRBV4-2,TRBJ1-1,.,CASSQDRSVGRPPGTEAFF,TGTGCCAGCAGCCAAGATAGGTCGGTGGGCCGACCCCCAGGCACTGAAGCTTTCTTT
TRBV10-2,TRBJ2-7,.,CASTRGRGTGSYEQYF,TGCGCCAGCACAAGAGGTCGAGGAACTGGGTCCTACGAGCAGTACTTC
TRBV6-2/TRBV6-3,TRBJ2-3,.,CASSLRGDSTDTQYF,TGTGCCAGCAGCCTGAGGGGGGATAGCACAGATACGCAGTATTTT
TRBV2,TRBJ2-7,.,CASSERDLTVSLLSYEQYF,TGTGCCAGCAGTGAAAGGGACTTAACGGTATCCTTGCTCTCCTACGAGCAGTACTTC
TRBV12-3/TRBV12-4,TRBJ2-5,TRBD2,CASSDLTSGAPYF,TGTGCCAGCAGCGACCTAACTAGCGGGGCGCCCTACTTC
TRBV5-5,TRBJ2-2,TRBD2,CASSLAASGRYGELFF,TGTGCCAGCAGCTTGGCGGCTAGCGGGAGATACGGGGAGCTGTTTTTT
TRBV9,TRBJ1-2,.,CASSVGSLSWTAYGYTF,TGTGCCAGCAGCGTAGGGTCCCTTTCGTGGACAGCCTATGGCTACACCTTC